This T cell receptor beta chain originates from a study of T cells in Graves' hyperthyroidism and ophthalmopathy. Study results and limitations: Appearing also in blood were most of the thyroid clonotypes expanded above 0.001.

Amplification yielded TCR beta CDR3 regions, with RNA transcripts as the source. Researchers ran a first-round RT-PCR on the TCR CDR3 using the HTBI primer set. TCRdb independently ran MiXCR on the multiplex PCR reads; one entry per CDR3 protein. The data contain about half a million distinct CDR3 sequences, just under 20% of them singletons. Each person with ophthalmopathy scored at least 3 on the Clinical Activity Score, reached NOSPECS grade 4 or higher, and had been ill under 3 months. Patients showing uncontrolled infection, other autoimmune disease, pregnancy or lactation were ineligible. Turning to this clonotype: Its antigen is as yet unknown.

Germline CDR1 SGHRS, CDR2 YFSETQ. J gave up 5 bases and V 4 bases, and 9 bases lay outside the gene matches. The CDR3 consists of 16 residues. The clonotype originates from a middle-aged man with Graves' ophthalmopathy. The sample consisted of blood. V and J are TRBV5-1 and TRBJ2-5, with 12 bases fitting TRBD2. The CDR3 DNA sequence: TGCGCCAGCAGCGCCGCTAGCGGGGGGGCCTGGGAGACCCAGTACTTC. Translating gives CASSAASGGAWETQYF.